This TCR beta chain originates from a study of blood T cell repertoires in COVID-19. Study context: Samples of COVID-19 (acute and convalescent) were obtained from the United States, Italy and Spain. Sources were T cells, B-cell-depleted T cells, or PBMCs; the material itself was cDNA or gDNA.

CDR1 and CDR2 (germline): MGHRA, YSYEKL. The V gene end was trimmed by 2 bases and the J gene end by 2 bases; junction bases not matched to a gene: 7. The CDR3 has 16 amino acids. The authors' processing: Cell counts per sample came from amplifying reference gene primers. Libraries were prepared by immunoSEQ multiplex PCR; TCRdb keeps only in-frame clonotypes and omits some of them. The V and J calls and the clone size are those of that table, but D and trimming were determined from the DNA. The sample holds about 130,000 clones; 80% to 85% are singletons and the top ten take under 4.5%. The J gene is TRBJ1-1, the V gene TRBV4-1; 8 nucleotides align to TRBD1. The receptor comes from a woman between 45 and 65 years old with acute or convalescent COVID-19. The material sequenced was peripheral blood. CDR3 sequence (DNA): TGCGCCAGCAGCCAAATTTACAGGGGGTCCAACACTGAAGCTTTCTTT. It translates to CASSQIYRGSNTEAFF.